A single sample gave rise to the 6 T cell receptor beta chains below, sequenced in a study of beta chain features in type 1 diabetes. The entirety of the isolated RNA underwent reverse transcription, so expressed TCRB transcripts were sequenced. Assay used: immunoSEQ multiplex PCR; TCRdb lists only in-frame clones, some missing. The table includes about 230,000 clones, around 9.6% detected once. Sequencing was performed on naive CD4+ T cells from blood. The receptors come from a woman under 30 in good health.

This clone has only a few counts. The V gene is TRBV2, the J gene TRBJ1-6; TRBD1 might be the D (5 bases). This CDR3 contains 13 residues. V lost 8 bases, J lost 11 bases, and 16 bases lay in between. Germline V gene data show CDR1 as SNHLY and CDR2 as FYNNEI. The CDR3 is CASGGGKYTPLHF. CDR3 sequence (DNA): TGTGCCAGCGGGGGAGGGAAGTACACACCCCTCCACTTT.

The V and J genes are TRBV9 and TRBJ2-4; TRBD2 matches 8 bases. The CDR3 sequence is 16 residues long. Germline V gives CDR1 SGDLS, CDR2 YYNGEE. V shed 3 bases and J 6 bases; nucleotides not matched to a gene: 11. CDR3 in amino acids: CASSGPAGAGGNIQYF. The CDR3 DNA reads TGTGCCAGCAGCGGACCGGCGGGCGCGGGGGGAAACATTCAGTACTTC.

This clone showed up just a few times. The chain is built from TRBV5-1 and TRBJ2-7; the match to TRBD2 covers 10 bases. CDR1 SGHRS and CDR2 YFSETQ come from the germline V gene. Trimming took 0 bases from V and 7 from J; bases not matched to a gene: 7. The CDR3 consists of 15 residues. The CDR3 loop reads CASSLVSSGRGEQYF. CDR3 nucleotides: TGCGCCAGCAGCTTGGTTTCTAGCGGGAGAGGTGAGCAGTACTTC. The complete variable domain, with remaining parts taken from reference TRBV5-1 and TRBJ2-7, reads KAGVTQTPRYLIKTRGQQVTLSCSPISGHRSVSWYQQTPGQGLQFLFEYFSETQRNKGNFPGRFSGRQFSNSRSEMNVSTLELGDSALYLCASSLVSSGRGEQYFGPGTRLTVT.

This clone was picked up a small number of times. J is TRBJ2-1 and V is TRBV5-1; maybe TRBD1 (5 bases). Germline values: CDR1 SGHRS, CDR2 YFSETQ. Trimming cost V 4 bases and J 2 bases, with 19 bases left between them. The CDR3 has 17 residues. The CDR3 is CASSTSASGSPYNEQFF. The DNA of the CDR3 is TGCGCCAGCAGCACGTCGGCCTCAGGGTCCCCCTACAATGAGCAGTTCTTC.

The CDR3 region has the DNA TGTGCCAGCAGCCAAGATGGGACTAGCGGGGGAGGGGATACGCAGTATTTT. This encodes CASSQDGTSGGGDTQYF. This sequence joins TRBV4-2 and TRBJ2-3, with TRBD2 matching over 14 bases. Germline assignment: CDR1 LGHNA and CDR2 YNFKEQ. CDR3 size: 17 residues. The junction had 5 bases not matched to a gene; V was cut back by 0 bases and J by 6 bases.

The chain joins TRBV5-1 to TRBJ2-1; D is ambiguous. Germline CDR1 is SGHRS and CDR2 is YFSETQ. The CDR3 consists of 13 residues. Trimming left V 0 bases short and J 9 bases short, with 10 bases between. CDR3: CASSLDVPSEQFF. Here the CDR3 DNA reads TGCGCCAGCAGCTTGGACGTGCCCAGTGAGCAGTTCTTC.